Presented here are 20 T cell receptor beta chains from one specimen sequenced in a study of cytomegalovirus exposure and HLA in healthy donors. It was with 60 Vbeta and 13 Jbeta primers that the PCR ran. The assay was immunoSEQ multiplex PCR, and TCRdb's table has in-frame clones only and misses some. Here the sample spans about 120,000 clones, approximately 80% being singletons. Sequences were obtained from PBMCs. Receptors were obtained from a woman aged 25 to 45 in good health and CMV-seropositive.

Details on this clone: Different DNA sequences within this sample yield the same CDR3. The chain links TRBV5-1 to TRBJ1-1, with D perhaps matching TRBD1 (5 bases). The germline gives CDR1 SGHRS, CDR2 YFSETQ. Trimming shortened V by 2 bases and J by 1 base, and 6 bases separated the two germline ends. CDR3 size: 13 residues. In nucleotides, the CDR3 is TGCGCCAGCAGCTTCGACAGGAACACTGAAGCTTTCTTT. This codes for CASSFDRNTEAFF.

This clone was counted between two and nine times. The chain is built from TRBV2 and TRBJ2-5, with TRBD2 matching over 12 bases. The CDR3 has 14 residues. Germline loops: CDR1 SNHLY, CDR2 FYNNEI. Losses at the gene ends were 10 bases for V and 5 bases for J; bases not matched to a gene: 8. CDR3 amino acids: CATRLAGAGETQYF. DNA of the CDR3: TGTGCCACCAGACTAGCGGGAGCGGGTGAGACCCAGTACTTC.

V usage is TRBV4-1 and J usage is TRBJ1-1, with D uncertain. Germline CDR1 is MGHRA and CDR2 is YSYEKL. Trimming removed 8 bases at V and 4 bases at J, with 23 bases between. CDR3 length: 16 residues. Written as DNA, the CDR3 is TGCGCCAGCTCCTGGGTACCTTCGAACCGGGGCACTGAAGCTTTCTTT. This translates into CASSWVPSNRGTEAFF.

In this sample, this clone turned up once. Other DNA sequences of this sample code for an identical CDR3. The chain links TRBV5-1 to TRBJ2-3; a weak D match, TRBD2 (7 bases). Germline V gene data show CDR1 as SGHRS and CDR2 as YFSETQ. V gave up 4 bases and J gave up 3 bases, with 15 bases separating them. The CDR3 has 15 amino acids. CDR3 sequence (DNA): TGCGCCAGCAGCCCTCGGGGGGCTTCAACAGATACGCAGTATTTT. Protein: CASSPRGASTDTQYF.

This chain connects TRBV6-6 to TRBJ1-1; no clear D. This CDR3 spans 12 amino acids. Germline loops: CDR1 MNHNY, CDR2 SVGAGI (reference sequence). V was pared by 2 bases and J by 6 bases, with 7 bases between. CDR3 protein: CASSYGSPEAFF. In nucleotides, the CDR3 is TGTGCCAGCAGTTACGGGAGCCCTGAAGCTTTCTTT.

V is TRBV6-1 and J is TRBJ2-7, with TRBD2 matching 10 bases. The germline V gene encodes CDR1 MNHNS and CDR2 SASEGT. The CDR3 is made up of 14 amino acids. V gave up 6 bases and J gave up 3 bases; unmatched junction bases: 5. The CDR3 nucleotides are TGTGCCAGCAGAACTAGCGGGGCCCTCTACGAGCAGTACTTC. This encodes CASRTSGALYEQYF.

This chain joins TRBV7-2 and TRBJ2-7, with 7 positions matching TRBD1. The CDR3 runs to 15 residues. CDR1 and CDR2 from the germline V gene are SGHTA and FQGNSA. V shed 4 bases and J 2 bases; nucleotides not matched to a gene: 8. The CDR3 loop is CASSSTSGQTYEQYF. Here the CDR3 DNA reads TGTGCCAGCAGCTCGACCTCGGGACAGACCTACGAGCAGTACTTC. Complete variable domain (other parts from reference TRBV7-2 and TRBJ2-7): GAGVSQSPSNKVTEKGKDVELRCDPISGHTALYWYRQSLGQGLEFLIYFQGNSAPDKSGLPSDRFSAERTGGSVSTLTIQRTQQEDSAVYLCASSSTSGQTYEQYFGPGTRLTVT.

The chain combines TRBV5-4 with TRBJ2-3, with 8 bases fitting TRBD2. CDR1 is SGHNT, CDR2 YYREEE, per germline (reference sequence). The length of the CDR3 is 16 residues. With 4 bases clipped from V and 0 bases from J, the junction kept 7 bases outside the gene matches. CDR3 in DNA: TGTGCCAGCAGCCTTAAGGCTAGCGGGAGCACAGATACGCAGTATTTT. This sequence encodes CASSLKASGSTDTQYF.

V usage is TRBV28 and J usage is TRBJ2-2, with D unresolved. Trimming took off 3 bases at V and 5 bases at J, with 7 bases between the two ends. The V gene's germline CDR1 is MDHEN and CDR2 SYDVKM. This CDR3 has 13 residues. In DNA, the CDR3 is TGTGCCAGCAGTTTCCTGCAGACCGGGGAGCTGTTTTTT. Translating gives CASSFLQTGELFF.

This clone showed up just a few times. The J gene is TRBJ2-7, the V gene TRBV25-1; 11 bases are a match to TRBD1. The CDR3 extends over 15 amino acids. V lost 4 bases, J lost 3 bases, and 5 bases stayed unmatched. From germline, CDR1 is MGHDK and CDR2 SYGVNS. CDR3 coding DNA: TGTGCCAGCAGTGGTGGACAGGGGGCGAACTACGAGCAGTACTTC. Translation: CASSGGQGANYEQYF.

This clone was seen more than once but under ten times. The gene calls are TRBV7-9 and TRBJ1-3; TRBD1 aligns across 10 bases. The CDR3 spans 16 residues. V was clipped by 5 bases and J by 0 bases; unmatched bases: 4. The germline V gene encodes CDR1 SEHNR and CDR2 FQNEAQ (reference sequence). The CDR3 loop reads CASSQRTGGSGNTIYF. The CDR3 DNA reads TGTGCCAGCAGCCAGAGGACAGGGGGCTCTGGAAACACCATATATTTT.

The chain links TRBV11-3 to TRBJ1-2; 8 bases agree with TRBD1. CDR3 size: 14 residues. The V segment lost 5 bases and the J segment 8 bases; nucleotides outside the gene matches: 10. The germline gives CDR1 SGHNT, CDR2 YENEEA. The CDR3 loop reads CASSAAQGARGYTF. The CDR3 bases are TGTGCCAGCAGCGCAGCGCAGGGGGCTAGAGGCTACACCTTC.

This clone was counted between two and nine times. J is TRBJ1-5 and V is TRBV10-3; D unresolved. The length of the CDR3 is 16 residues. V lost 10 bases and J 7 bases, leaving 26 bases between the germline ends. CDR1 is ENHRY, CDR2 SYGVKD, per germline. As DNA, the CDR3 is TGTGCCAGTTCAAAACAACCCCCAGGCCCGGGACAGCCCCAGCATTTT. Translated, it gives CASSKQPPGPGQPQHF.

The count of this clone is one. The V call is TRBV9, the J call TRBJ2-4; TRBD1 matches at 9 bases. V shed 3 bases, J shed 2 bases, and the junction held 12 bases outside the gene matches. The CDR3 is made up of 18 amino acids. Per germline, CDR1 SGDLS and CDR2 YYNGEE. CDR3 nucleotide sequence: TGTGCCAGCAGCGGTCGGGACAGGGCCGCAACGACCAAAAACATTCAGTACTTC. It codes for CASSGRDRAATTKNIQYF.

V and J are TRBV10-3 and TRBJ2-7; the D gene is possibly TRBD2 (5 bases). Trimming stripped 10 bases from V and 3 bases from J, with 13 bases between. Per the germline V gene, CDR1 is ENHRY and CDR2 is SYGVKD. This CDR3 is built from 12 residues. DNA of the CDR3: TGTGCCACTTCCGGGGATAACTACGAGCAGTACTTC. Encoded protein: CATSGDNYEQYF.

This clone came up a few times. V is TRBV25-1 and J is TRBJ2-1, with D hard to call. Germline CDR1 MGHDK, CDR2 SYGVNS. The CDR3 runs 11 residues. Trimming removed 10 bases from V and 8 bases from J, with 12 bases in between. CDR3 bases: TGTGCCACCTCCATCCGCGATGAGCAGTTCTTC. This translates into CATSIRDEQFF. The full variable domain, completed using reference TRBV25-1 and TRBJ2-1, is EADIYQTPRYLVIGTGKKITLECSQTMGHDKMYWYQQDPGMELHLIHYSYGVNSTEKGDLSSESTVSRIRTEHFPLTLESARPSHTSQYLCATSIRDEQFFGPGTRLTVL.

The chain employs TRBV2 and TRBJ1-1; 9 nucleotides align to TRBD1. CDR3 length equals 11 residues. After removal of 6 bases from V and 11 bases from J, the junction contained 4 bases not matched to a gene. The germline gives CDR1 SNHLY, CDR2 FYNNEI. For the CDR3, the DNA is TGTGCCAGCAGGGACAGGGGAGAGGCTTTCTTT. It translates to CASRDRGEAFF.

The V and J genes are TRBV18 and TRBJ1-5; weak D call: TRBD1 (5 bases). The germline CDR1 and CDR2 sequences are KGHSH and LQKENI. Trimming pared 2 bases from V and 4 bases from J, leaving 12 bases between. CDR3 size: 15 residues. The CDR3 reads CASSPNAGGNQPQHF. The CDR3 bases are TGTGCCAGCTCACCAAACGCCGGGGGGAATCAGCCCCAGCATTTT.

The CDR3 nucleotides are TGTGCCAGCAGTGAAGGGGCAGATAAGACCTACGAGCAGTACTTC. Its protein product is CASSEGADKTYEQYF. The gene calls are TRBV2 and TRBJ2-7, with D uncertain. CDR1 and CDR2 (germline): SNHLY, FYNNEI. The CDR3 has 15 residues. Between the trimmed V and J ends, which lost 1 base and 2 bases, there was a span of 12 bases.

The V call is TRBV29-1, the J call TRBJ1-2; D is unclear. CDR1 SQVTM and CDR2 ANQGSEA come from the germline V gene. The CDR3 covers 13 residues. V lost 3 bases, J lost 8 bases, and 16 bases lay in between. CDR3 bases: TGCAGCGTTGATTTTGGGAGGGCTCGGGGCTACACCTTC. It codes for CSVDFGRARGYTF.